Listed here are 10 T cell receptor beta chains from one sample, sequenced in a study of T cell responses to AZD1222 COVID-19 vaccine (dated by TCRdb to the early 2020s). Sample time point, as interpreted from the label and publication: baseline before first vaccination. The library was generated by the immunoSEQ multiplex PCR assay. TCRdb provides this immuneACCESS table in a form limited to in-frame rearrangements. Some clones are lacking; in checked studies, under half of them reflect an unresolved V gene, and why the rest are absent is not known. The sample records about 160,000 clones, 85% to 95% of which are singletons. Of the sample, about 1% is held by the ten largest clones. The source material was peripheral blood, sampled on day 0 of AZD1222 vaccination. The source is an adult in good health.

This chain uses TRBV28 with TRBJ2-7; 7 bases align to TRBD1. V trimming: 3 bases; J trimming: 3 bases; junction bases outside the gene matches: 5. The CDR3 covers 14 residues. The V gene's germline CDR1 is MDHEN and CDR2 SYDVKM. DNA of the CDR3: TGTGCCAGCAGTTTCATGGCAGGGGGCTACGAGCAGTACTTC. Its translation: CASSFMAGGYEQYF.

In DNA form, the CDR3 reads TGTGCCAGTAGTATAGATGGGACAGTCCACTATGGCTACACCTTC. As protein: CASSIDGTVHYGYTF. V and J are TRBV19 and TRBJ1-2; 7 nucleotides align to TRBD1. Germline CDR1 is LNHDA and CDR2 is SQIVND (reference sequence). Trimming took 0 bases from V and 3 from J; bases not matched to a gene: 4. The CDR3 contains 15 residues.

The chain recombines TRBV19 with TRBJ1-2; TRBD1 might be the D (5 bases). Germline lookup yields CDR1 LNHDA and CDR2 SQIVND (reference sequence). The CDR3 contains 11 residues. V shed 4 bases and J shed 14 bases, with 14 bases lying between them. For the CDR3, the DNA is TGTGCCAGTAGTACTTACCGGGGACTTACCTTC. It specifies CASSTYRGLTF.

This sequence joins TRBV2 and TRBJ1-1; D is unresolved. Germline CDR1 is SNHLY and CDR2 is FYNNEI. The CDR3 spans 11 residues. The CDR3 DNA sequence: TGTGCGAGCGGTCCGGTACGTGAAGCTTTCTTT. The encoded protein is CASGPVREAFF.

The chain employs TRBV19 and TRBJ1-1; D gene unclear. Germline lookup yields CDR1 LNHDA and CDR2 SQIVND (reference sequence). Deletions cut 4 bases from V and 5 bases from J, with 14 bases between. CDR3 length: 14 amino acids. DNA for the CDR3: TGTGCCAGTAGTAGCAGGATCCCACGGACTGAAGCTTTCTTT. Translating gives CASSSRIPRTEAFF.

The CDR3 region is CASSPHAGLAGAGSYNEQFF. The CDR3 nucleotides are TGTGCCAGCAGCCCTCATGCGGGACTAGCGGGGGCTGGCTCCTACAATGAGCAGTTCTTC. The chain joins TRBV9 to TRBJ2-1; 14 bases are a match to TRBD2. The germline gives CDR1 SGDLS, CDR2 YYNGEE. The CDR3 has 20 residues. J lost 0 bases, V lost 4 bases, and 12 bases had no gene match.

This chain uses TRBV18 with TRBJ1-1; tentatively, D is TRBD1 (5 bases). The V end lost 2 bases, the J end lost 4 bases, and 11 bases lay between the germline ends. Germline values: CDR1 KGHSH, CDR2 LQKENI. The CDR3 consists of 14 residues. The CDR3 region is CASSPDRGSTEAFF. Here the CDR3 DNA reads TGTGCCAGCTCACCAGATCGGGGGAGCACTGAAGCTTTCTTT.

V gene TRBV30 combines with J gene TRBJ1-2; D remains ambiguous. This CDR3 is 11 amino acids long. Germline V gene sequence: CDR1 GTSNPN, CDR2 SVGIG (reference sequence). V lost 3 bases, J lost 1 base, and 3 bases lay in between. CDR3 DNA sequence: TGTGCCTGGAGGCTTAACTATGGCTACACCTTC. It specifies CAWRLNYGYTF.

The chain recombines TRBV4-1 with TRBJ2-3; 15 bases align to TRBD2. The trim removed 6 bases at V and 2 bases at J, leaving 9 bases unmatched. Germline CDR1 and CDR2: MGHRA and YSYEKL. The CDR3 extends over 18 amino acids. CDR3 in amino acids: CASSPGTSGGLSTDTQYF. The DNA for the CDR3 is TGCGCCAGCAGTCCCGGGACTAGCGGGGGGCTATCCACAGATACGCAGTATTTT.

This clone was counted a single time. The chain links TRBV29-1 to TRBJ1-1; possibly TRBD1 for D (6 bases). Trimming took off 3 bases at V and 0 bases at J, with 14 bases between the two ends. Germline CDR1 SQVTM, CDR2 ANQGSEA. This CDR3 has 15 amino acids. CDR3 residues: CSVDGVDRMNTEAFF. DNA of the CDR3: TGCAGCGTTGATGGGGTGGACAGAATGAACACTGAAGCTTTCTTT. The full variable domain, rest sourced from reference TRBV29-1 and TRBJ1-1, is SAVISQKPSRDICQRGTSLTIQCQVDSQVTMMFWYRQQPGQSLTLIATANQGSEATYESGFVIDKFPISRPNLTFSTLTVSNMSPEDSSIYLCSVDGVDRMNTEAFFGQGTRLTVV.